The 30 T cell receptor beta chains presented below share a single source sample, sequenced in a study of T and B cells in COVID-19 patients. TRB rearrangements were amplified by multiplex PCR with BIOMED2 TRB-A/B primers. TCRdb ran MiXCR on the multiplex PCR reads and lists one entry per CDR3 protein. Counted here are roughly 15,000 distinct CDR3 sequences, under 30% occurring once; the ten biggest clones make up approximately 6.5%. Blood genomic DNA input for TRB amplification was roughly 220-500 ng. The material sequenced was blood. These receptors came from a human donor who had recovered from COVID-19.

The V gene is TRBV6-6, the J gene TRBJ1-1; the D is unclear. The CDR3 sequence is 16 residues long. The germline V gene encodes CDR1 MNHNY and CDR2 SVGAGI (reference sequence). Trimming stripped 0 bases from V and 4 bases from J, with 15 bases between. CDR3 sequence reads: CASSYSLDPKGTEAFF. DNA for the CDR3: TGTGCCAGCAGTTACTCTCTTGACCCTAAGGGCACTGAAGCTTTCTTT.

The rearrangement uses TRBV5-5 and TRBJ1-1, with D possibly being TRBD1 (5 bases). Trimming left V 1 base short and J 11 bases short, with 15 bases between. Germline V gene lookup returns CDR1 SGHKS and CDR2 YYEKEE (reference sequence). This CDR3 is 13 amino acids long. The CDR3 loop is CASSLSAQELAFF. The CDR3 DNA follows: TGTGCCAGCAGCTTGAGCGCACAGGAGCTGGCTTTCTTT.

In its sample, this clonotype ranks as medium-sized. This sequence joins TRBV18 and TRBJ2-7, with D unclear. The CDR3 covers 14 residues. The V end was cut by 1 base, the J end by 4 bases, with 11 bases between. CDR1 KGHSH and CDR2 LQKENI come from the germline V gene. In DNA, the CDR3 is TGTGCCAGCTCACCACTGGGGATGGGATACGAGCAGTACTTC. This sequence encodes CASSPLGMGYEQYF.

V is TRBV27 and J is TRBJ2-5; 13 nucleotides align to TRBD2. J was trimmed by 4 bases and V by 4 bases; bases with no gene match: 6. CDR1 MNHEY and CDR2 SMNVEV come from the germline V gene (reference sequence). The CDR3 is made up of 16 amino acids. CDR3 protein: CASSSRGTSGVETQYF. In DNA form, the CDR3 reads TGTGCCAGCAGTTCTCGGGGGACTAGCGGGGTAGAGACCCAGTACTTC.

The CDR3 sequence is CASKGAVNNYGYTF. As DNA, the CDR3 is TGTGCCAGCAAAGGGGCAGTGAATAACTATGGCTACACCTTC. The chain recombines TRBV6-5 with TRBJ1-2; possibly TRBD1 for D (5 bases). CDR3 length equals 14 residues. Trimming took off 7 bases at V and 1 base at J, with 13 bases between the two ends. CDR1 is MNHEY, CDR2 SVGAGI, per germline.

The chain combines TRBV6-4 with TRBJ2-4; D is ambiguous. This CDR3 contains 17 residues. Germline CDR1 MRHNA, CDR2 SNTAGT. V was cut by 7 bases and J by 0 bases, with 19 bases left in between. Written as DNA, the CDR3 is TGTGCCAGCAAACGCGATAAGAGTTACTTAGCCAAAAACATTCAGTACTTC. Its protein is CASKRDKSYLAKNIQYF.

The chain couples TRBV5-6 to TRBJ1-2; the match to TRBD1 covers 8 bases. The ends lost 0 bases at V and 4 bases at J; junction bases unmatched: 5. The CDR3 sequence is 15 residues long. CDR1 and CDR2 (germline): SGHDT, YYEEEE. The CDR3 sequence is CASSLDRGRSYGYTF. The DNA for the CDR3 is TGTGCCAGCAGCTTGGACAGGGGGAGAAGCTATGGCTACACCTTC.

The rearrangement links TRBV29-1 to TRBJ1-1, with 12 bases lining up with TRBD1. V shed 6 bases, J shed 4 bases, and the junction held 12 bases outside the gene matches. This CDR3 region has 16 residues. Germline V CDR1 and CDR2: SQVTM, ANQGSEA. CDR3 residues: CSVERDRGREGTEAFF. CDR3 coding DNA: TGCAGCGTCGAGCGGGACAGGGGGCGCGAGGGCACTGAAGCTTTCTTT.

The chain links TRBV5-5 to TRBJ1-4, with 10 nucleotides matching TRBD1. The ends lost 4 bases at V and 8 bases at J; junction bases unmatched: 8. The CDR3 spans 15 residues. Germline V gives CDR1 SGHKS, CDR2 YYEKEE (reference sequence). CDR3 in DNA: TGTGCCAGCAGCCACCCCGGGACAGGGGAGGAAAAACTGTTTTTT. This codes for CASSHPGTGEEKLFF.

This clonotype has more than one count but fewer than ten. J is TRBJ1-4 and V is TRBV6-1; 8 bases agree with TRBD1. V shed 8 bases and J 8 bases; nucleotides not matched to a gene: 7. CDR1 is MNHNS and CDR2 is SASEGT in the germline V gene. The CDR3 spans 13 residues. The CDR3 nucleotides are TGTGCCAGCGGAGGACAGGGAGGAGAAAAACTGTTTTTT. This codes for CASGGQGGEKLFF.

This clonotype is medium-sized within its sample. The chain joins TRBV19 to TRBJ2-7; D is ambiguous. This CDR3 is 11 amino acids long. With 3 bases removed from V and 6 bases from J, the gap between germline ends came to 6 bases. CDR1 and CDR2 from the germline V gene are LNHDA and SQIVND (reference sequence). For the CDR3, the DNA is TGTGCCAGTAGTATTGGCAGCGAGCAGTACTTC. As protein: CASSIGSEQYF. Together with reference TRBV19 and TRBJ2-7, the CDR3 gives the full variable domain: DGGITQSPKYLFRKEGQNVTLSCEQNLNHDAMYWYRQDPGQGLRLIYYSQIVNDFQKGDIAEGYSVSREKKESFPLTVTSAQKNPTAFYLCASSIGSEQYFGPGTRLTVT.

CDR3 loop: CASSKEVGNTDTQYF. The DNA for the CDR3 is TGTGCCAGCAGCAAGGAGGTGGGAAATACAGATACGCAGTATTTT. The chain employs TRBV6-2 or TRBV6-3 and TRBJ2-3; tentative D call: TRBD2 (5 bases). This CDR3 region has 15 residues. Trimming removed 6 bases from V and 3 bases from J, with 16 bases in between. CDR1 and CDR2 (germline): MNHEY, SVGEGT.

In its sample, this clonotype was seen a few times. The CDR3 region has the DNA TGTGCCTGGAGTCCGGGACAGGTCTACGGACAGCCCCAGCATTTT. This sequence encodes CAWSPGQVYGQPQHF. The chain is built from TRBV30 and TRBJ1-5, with 8 positions matching TRBD1. The V and J ends lost 2 bases and 7 bases, in that order; junction bases with no gene match: 10. Germline V lookup: CDR1 GTSNPN, CDR2 SVGIG (reference sequence). CDR3 length equals 15 residues.

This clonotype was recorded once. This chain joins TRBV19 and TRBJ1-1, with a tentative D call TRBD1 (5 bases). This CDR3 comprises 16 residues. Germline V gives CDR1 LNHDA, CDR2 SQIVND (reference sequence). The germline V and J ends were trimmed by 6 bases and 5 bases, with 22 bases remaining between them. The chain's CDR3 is CASRPWDPGRGTEAFF. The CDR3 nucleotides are TGTGCCAGTAGGCCTTGGGACCCGGGCCGTGGGACTGAAGCTTTCTTT.

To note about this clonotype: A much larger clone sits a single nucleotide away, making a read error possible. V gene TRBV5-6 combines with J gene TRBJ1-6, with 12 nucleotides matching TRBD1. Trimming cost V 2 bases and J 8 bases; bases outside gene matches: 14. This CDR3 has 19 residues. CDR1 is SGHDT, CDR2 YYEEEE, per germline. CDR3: CASSFGLQGQGARDSPLHF. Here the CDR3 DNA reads TGTGCCAGCAGCTTCGGATTACAGGGACAGGGGGCGCGGGATTCACCCCTCCACTTT.

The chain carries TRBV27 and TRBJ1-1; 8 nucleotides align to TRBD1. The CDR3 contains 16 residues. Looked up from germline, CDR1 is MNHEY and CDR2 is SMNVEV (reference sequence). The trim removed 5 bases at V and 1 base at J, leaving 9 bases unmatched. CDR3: CASSPHRGWGNTEAFF. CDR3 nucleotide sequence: TGTGCCAGCAGTCCTCACAGGGGGTGGGGGAACACTGAAGCTTTCTTT.

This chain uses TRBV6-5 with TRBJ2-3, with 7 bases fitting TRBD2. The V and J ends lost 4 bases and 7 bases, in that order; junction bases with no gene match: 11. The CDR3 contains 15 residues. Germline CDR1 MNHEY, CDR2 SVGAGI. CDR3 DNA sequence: TGTGCCAGCAGTTCCTCCGGGGGAGGGAAAAATACGCAGTATTTT. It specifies CASSSSGGGKNTQYF.

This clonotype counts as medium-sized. The DNA of the CDR3 is TGTGCCAGTAGTATGGGCCAGAGGTGGGAGACCCAGTACTTC. Amino acids: CASSMGQRWETQYF. The genes are TRBV19 and TRBJ2-5; D remains unclear. Germline V lookup: CDR1 LNHDA, CDR2 SQIVND (reference sequence). The CDR3 contains 14 residues. V shed 3 bases and J shed 5 bases, with 13 bases lying between them.

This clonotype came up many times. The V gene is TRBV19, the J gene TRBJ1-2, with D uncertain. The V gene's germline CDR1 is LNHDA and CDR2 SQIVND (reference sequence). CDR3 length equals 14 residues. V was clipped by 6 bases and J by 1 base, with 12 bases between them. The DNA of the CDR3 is TGTGCCAGTAGCCCCCCCACTGTTAACTATGGCTACACCTTC. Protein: CASSPPTVNYGYTF.

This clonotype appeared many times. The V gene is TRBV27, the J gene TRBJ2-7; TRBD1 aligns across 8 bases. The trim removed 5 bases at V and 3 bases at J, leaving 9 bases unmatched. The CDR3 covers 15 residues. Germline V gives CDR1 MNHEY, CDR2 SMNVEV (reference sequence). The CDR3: CASSPQGAPRYEQYF. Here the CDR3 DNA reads TGTGCCAGCAGTCCCCAGGGGGCACCACGCTACGAGCAGTACTTC.

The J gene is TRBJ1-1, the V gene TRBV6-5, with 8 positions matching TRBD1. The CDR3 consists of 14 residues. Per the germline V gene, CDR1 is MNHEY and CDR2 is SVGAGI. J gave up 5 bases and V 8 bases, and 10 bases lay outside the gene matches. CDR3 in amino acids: CASSRTGRKTEAFF. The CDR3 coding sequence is TGTGCCAGCTCTCGGACAGGGCGGAAAACTGAAGCTTTCTTT.

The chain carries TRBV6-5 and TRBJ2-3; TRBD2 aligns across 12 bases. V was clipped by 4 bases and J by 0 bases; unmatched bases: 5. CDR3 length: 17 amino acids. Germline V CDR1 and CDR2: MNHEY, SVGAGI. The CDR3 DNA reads TGTGCCAGCAGTTTCTACGGGACTAGCGGGAGCACAGATACGCAGTATTTT. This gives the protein CASSFYGTSGSTDTQYF.

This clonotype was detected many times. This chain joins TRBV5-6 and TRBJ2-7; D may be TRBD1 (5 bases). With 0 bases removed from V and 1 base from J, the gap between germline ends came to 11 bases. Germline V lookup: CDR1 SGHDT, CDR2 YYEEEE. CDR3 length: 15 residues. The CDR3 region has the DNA TGTGCCAGCAGCTTGGGGAACAGGCCTTCCTACGAGCAGTACTTC. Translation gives CASSLGNRPSYEQYF.

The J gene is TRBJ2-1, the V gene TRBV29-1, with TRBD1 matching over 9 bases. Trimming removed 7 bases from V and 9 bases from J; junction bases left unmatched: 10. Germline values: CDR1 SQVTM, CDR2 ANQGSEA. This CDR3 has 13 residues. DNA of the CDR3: TGCAGCGCCGACAGGGGGTTGATAGGTGAGCAGTTCTTC. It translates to CSADRGLIGEQFF.

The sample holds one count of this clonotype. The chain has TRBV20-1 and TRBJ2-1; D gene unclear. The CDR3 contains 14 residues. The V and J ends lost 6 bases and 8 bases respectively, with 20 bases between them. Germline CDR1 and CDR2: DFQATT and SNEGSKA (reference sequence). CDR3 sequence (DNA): TGCAGTGCCGCCCCGCCGGTCGGACGGGATGAGCAGTTCTTC. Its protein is CSAAPPVGRDEQFF.

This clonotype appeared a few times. The CDR3 spells CAWSYRSRSGKLFF. Here the CDR3 DNA reads TGTGCCTGGAGTTATCGCTCCCGATCTGGAAAACTGTTTTTT. The chain joins TRBV30 to TRBJ1-4; D unclear. Germline V gene sequence: CDR1 GTSNPN, CDR2 SVGIG (reference sequence). The CDR3 loop spans 14 amino acids. Trimming removed 2 bases at V and 10 bases at J, with 17 bases between.

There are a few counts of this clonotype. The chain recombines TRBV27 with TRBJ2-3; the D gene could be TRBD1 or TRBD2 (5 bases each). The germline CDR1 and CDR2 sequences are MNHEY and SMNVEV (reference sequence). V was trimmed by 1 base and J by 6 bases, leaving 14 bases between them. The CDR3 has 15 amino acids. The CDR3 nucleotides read TGTGCCAGCAGTTTATTCTCCGGGGCGGCCGATACGCAGTATTTT. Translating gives CASSLFSGAADTQYF.

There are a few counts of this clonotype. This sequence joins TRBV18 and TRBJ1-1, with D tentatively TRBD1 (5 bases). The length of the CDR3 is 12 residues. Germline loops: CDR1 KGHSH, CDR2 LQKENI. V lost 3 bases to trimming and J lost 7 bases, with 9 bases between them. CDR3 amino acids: CASSPLTDEAFF. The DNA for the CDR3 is TGTGCCAGCTCACCGCTGACAGATGAAGCTTTCTTT.

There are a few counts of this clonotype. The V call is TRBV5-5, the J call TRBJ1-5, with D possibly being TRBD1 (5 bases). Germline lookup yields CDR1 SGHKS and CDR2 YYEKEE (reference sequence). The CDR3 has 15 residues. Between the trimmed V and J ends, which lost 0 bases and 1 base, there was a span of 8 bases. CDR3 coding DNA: TGTGCCAGCAGCTTGGGGGGCCAGAGCAATCAGCCCCAGCATTTT. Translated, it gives CASSLGGQSNQPQHF.

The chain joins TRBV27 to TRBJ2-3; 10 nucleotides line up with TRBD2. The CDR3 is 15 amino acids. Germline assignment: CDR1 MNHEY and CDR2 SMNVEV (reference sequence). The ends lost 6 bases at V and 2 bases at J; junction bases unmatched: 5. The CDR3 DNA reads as TGTGCCAGCAGCAGAGGGACTAGCGACACAGATACGCAGTATTTT. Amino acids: CASSRGTSDTDTQYF.